Below, 2 T cell receptor beta chains from the same sample are listed, as sequenced in a study of CD8+CD57+ T cells in acquired aplastic anemia. For CDR3 and TCR beta VDJ profiling, genomic DNA was the template used. One entry per CDR3 protein results from TCRdb running MiXCR on the reads. The sample records tens of thousands of distinct CDR3 sequences, 76% being singletons. Input material: sorted CD4+, CD8+, or CD8+CD57+ T cells (not recorded which) from PBMCs. Receptors were obtained from a human donor in good health, serving as a control.

This rearrangement joins TRBV29-1 to TRBJ2-5; TRBD2 is a possible D gene (5 bases). The CDR3 totals 13 residues. Germline V lookup: CDR1 SQVTM, CDR2 ANQGSEA. V lost 2 bases and J 3 bases, leaving 10 bases between the germline ends. The CDR3 region is CSVEHGVKETQYF. The CDR3 region has the DNA TGCAGCGTTGAACACGGGGTGAAAGAGACCCAGTACTTC.

This clonotype was seen only a few times. This sequence joins TRBV12-3 or TRBV12-4 and TRBJ1-1, with D hard to call. The V gene lost 6 bases and the J gene lost 4 bases, with 15 bases spanning the gap. This CDR3 has 14 amino acids. The CDR3 is CASRETSIPTEAFF. CDR3 nucleotide sequence: TGTGCCAGCAGGGAGACCTCAATACCCACTGAAGCTTTCTTT.